This TCR beta chain was observed in a study of blood T cells in healthy people across ages. Whole-study findings and limits: Per million T cells, TCR beta diversity dropped roughly linearly as age increased.

The authors ran a second PCR of about 7 to 11 cycles using a sample-barcoded 5' primer and a J-beta primer mix. TCRdb analysed the 5' RACE reads with MiXCR anew, one entry per CDR3 protein. The table lists hundreds of thousands of distinct CDR3 sequences, about 34% of them singletons, with 15% in the top ten. V shed 6 bases and J 4 bases; nucleotides not matched to a gene: 8. Germline CDR1 is ENHRY and CDR2 is SYGVKD. This CDR3 is built from 15 residues. Each donor's blood draw was around 9.1 milliliters of peripheral blood. This clonotype came up many times. Its antigen remains unknown. The V call is TRBV10-3, the J call TRBJ1-5; 8 bases agree with TRBD1. This receptor was taken from an elderly woman in good health. Specimen: blood. DNA of the CDR3: TGTGCCATCAGCGACCAGGGGGCTCGGAATCAGCCCCAGCATTTT. Protein: CAISDQGARNQPQHF.